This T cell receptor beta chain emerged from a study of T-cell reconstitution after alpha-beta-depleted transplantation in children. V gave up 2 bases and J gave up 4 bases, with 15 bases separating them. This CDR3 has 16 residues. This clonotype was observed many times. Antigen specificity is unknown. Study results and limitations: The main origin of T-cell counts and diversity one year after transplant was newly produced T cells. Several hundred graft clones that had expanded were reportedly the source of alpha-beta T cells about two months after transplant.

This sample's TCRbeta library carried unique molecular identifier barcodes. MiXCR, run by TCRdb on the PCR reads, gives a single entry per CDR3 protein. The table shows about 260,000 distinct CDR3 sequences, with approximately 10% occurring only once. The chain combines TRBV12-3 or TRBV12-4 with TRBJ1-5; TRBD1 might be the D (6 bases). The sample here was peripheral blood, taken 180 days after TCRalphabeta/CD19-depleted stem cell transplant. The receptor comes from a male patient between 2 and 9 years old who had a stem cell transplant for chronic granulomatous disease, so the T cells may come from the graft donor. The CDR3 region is CASSLLRGEGNQPQHF. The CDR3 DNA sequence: TGTGCCAGCAGTTTATTGAGGGGGGAAGGGAATCAGCCCCAGCATTTT.